The 19 T cell receptor beta chains listed next were all sequenced from one sample in a study of regulatory T cells in long-lasting Graves disease. Specified time point: newly diagnosed GD, antithyroid drugs for less than 3 months. Preparation of the TCR library used RNA extracted from PBMCs. The authors built TCR beta libraries using iRepertoire HTBI primers and Arm-PCR of CDR3 regions. TCRdb re-analysed the multiplex PCR reads in MiXCR, keeping a single row per CDR3 protein. The table has a few hundred thousand distinct CDR3 sequences, around 11% seen once. The same sample was also used in a study of T cells in Graves' hyperthyroidism and ophthalmopathy.

Sequencing was performed on peripheral blood mononuclear cells (PBMCs), taken at new diagnosis, from a patient treated with antithyroid drugs. The receptors originated from a woman between 18 and 29 years old with Graves disease.

The chain links TRBV7-9 to TRBJ2-4; 7 bases are shared with TRBD2. The trim removed 5 bases at V and 0 bases at J, leaving 4 bases unmatched. The CDR3 is made up of 15 amino acids. Germline V gene lookup returns CDR1 SEHNR and CDR2 FQNEAQ (reference sequence). This CDR3 is CASSGRELAKNIQYF. The CDR3 DNA follows: TGTGCCAGCAGCGGGAGGGAACTAGCCAAAAACATTCAGTACTTC.

Many counts were recorded for this clonotype. The V and J genes are TRBV10-3 and TRBJ1-6, with D possibly matching TRBD1 (5 bases). V lost 3 bases and J 9 bases, leaving 12 bases between the germline ends. The CDR3 sequence is 14 residues long. Germline V lookup: CDR1 ENHRY, CDR2 SYGVKD. In DNA form, the CDR3 reads TGTGCCATCAGTGAAGGAGGGGCGAGTTCACCCCTCCACTTT. Its translation is CAISEGGASSPLHF.

This clonotype was observed at least ten times. The rearrangement joins TRBV20-1 to TRBJ1-5; 9 nucleotides agree with TRBD1. The ends lost 6 bases at V and 11 bases at J; junction bases unmatched: 14. The CDR3 covers 14 residues. The germline V gene has CDR1 DFQATT and CDR2 SNEGSKA (reference sequence). The CDR3, as DNA: TGCAGTGCCTTAACCGGGACAGGGACTAAGGCCCAGCATTTT. Encoded protein: CSALTGTGTKAQHF.

This clonotype has a handful of counts. The chain has TRBV7-3 and TRBJ2-1, with D possibly matching TRBD1 (5 bases). Trimming left V 8 bases short and J 2 bases short, with 16 bases between. CDR3 length: 15 amino acids. Germline V gives CDR1 SGHTA, CDR2 FQGTGA. The DNA of the CDR3 is TGTGCCAGCGGGGCCCAAGTGGCGGCCTACAATGAGCAGTTCTTC. It yields the protein CASGAQVAAYNEQFF.

This rearrangement joins TRBV7-9 to TRBJ2-3; D not certain. The ends were cut back, 0 bases at V and 0 bases at J, with 7 bases in the middle. Germline V gene lookup returns CDR1 SEHNR and CDR2 FQNEAQ (reference sequence). This CDR3 contains 15 residues. The CDR3, as DNA: TGTGCCAGCAGCTTAGCTCTCTCGAGCACAGATACGCAGTATTTT. As protein: CASSLALSSTDTQYF.

This clonotype came up once. The chain links TRBV19 to TRBJ2-5, with D perhaps TRBD1 (6 bases). V was trimmed by 7 bases and J by 5 bases, leaving 17 bases between them. CDR1 and CDR2 (germline): LNHDA, SQIVND (reference sequence). CDR3 length: 14 residues. The CDR3 region has the DNA TGTGCCAGTACTCCGAACAGGGTTTCGGAGACCCAGTACTTC. Translation gives CASTPNRVSETQYF.

This clonotype occurred many times. This chain uses TRBV27 with TRBJ2-1; D remains ambiguous. CDR1 is MNHEY, CDR2 SMNVEV, per germline (reference sequence). CDR3 size: 11 residues. Trimming left V 6 bases short and J 5 bases short, with 5 bases between. In DNA, the CDR3 is TGTGCCAGCAGCCTGAACAATGAGCAGTTCTTC. Translating gives CASSLNNEQFF.

This clonotype came up many times. The chain uses TRBV14 and TRBJ2-5, with D perhaps TRBD1 (6 bases). Trimming removed 3 bases from V and 5 bases from J, with 22 bases in between. Per the germline V gene, CDR1 is SGHDN and CDR2 is FVKESK. This CDR3 contains 17 residues. The CDR3 DNA is TGTGCCAGCAGCCACCAGCCTGGGGGCAGTGGATGGGAGACCCAGTACTTC. Translating it yields CASSHQPGGSGWETQYF.

This chain uses TRBV18 with TRBJ2-7; D may be TRBD2 (5 bases). Deletions cut 4 bases from V and 0 bases from J, with 22 bases between. Germline-derived CDR1 and CDR2 are KGHSH and LQKENI. The CDR3 length is 18 residues. The DNA of the CDR3 is TGTGCCAGCTCACGACTATTACAAACCATCCAAAGCTCCTACGAGCAGTACTTC. Its translation is CASSRLLQTIQSSYEQYF.

The rearrangement uses TRBV4-1 and TRBJ2-7; perhaps TRBD2 as D (5 bases). The CDR3 has 16 residues. From germline, CDR1 is MGHRA and CDR2 YSYEKL. The ends were cut back, 2 bases at V and 4 bases at J, with 18 bases in the middle. In nucleotides, the CDR3 is TGCGCCAGCAGCCAAAGGACTCTCGCCGAACTGTACGAGCAGTACTTC. It specifies CASSQRTLAELYEQYF.

The chain carries TRBV29-1 and TRBJ2-6; no clear D. V lost 4 bases, J lost 6 bases, and 7 bases lay in between. Germline lookup yields CDR1 SQVTM and CDR2 ANQGSEA. The CDR3 loop spans 12 amino acids. This CDR3 reads CSVAMEANVLTF. CDR3 DNA sequence: TGCAGCGTTGCAATGGAGGCCAACGTCCTGACTTTC. Full variable domain (rest looked up from reference TRBV29-1 and TRBJ2-6): SAVISQKPSRDICQRGTSLTIQCQVDSQVTMMFWYRQQPGQSLTLIATANQGSEATYESGFVIDKFPISRPNLTFSTLTVSNMSPEDSSIYLCSVAMEANVLTFGAGSRLTVL.

This clonotype appeared many times. The chain is built from TRBV12-3 or TRBV12-4 and TRBJ2-7; either TRBD1 or TRBD2 may fit D (5 bases each). Trimming left V 3 bases short and J 3 bases short, with 12 bases between. The CDR3 length is 14 residues. CDR3 nucleotide sequence: TGTGCCAGCAGTTTTGGGGGATCGATCTACGAGCAGTACTTC. Its translation: CASSFGGSIYEQYF.

This clonotype was seen ten or more times. V and J are TRBV20-1 and TRBJ2-7; D unresolved. Germline CDR1 and CDR2: DFQATT and SNEGSKA (reference sequence). The CDR3 runs 14 residues. Deletions cut 0 bases from V and 2 bases from J, with 11 bases between. The CDR3 DNA is TGCAGTGCTAGAGATGATGACCTGGCCTACGAGCAGTACTTC. Protein product: CSARDDDLAYEQYF.

This clonotype was seen many times. This chain links TRBV27 with TRBJ1-1, with D possibly being TRBD1 (6 bases). The CDR3 is made up of 16 amino acids. Germline loops: CDR1 MNHEY, CDR2 SMNVEV (reference sequence). Trimming cost V 3 bases and J 5 bases, with 19 bases left between them. The CDR3 is CASSLTSTGWGTEAFF. The CDR3 bases are TGTGCCAGCAGTTTGACCTCGACAGGATGGGGAACTGAAGCTTTCTTT.

The V gene is TRBV20-1, the J gene TRBJ2-7; 16 nucleotides match TRBD2. V shed 8 bases, J shed 7 bases, and the junction held 14 bases outside the gene matches. Germline values: CDR1 DFQATT, CDR2 SNEGSKA (reference sequence). The CDR3 is 16 amino acids. CDR3 bases: TGCAGTCCGGGACTAGCGGGAGGGCACGCGTCGGGGGAGCAGTACTTC. It is translated as CSPGLAGGHASGEQYF.

J is TRBJ2-3 and V is TRBV12-3 or TRBV12-4; the match to TRBD2 covers 11 bases. Germline trimming cut 6 bases from V and 8 bases from J; bases unmatched to any gene: 22. This CDR3 region has 19 residues. The CDR3 DNA reads TGTGCCAGCAGCCCAATCCCCCCGTTATTGCTAGCGGGGGGTGGTACGCAGTATTTT. Amino acids: CASSPIPPLLLAGGGTQYF.

This clonotype came up once. A clone one base away is much larger, so this may be a read error. The chain uses TRBV7-2 and TRBJ1-2; the match to TRBD1 covers 7 bases. The CDR3 contains 18 residues. Germline-derived CDR1 and CDR2 are SGHTA and FQGNSA. This chain's CDR3 is CAGSFYSPTTGTNYGYTF. In DNA, the CDR3 is TGTGCCGGCAGCTTCTACTCCCCAACGACAGGGACTAACTATGGCTACACCTTC.

This clonotype was seen at least ten times. The genes are TRBV3-1 and TRBJ1-1; D gene uncertain. The CDR3 length is 15 residues. V was pared by 1 base and J by 3 bases, with 12 bases between. CDR1 and CDR2 from the germline V gene are LGHDT and YNNKEL (reference sequence). The CDR3 coding sequence is TGTGCCAGCAGCCAAGGGGCGGTGGTGGACACTGAAGCTTTCTTT. This codes for CASSQGAVVDTEAFF.

This clonotype showed up just a few times. Since no conserved phenylalanine or tryptophan closes the CDR3, a read error is the likely cause. This sequence joins TRBV7-2 and TRBJ1-5; TRBD1 is a possible D gene (6 bases). Trimming took off 2 bases at V and 4 bases at J, with 12 bases between the two ends. Germline-derived CDR1 and CDR2 are SGHTA and FQGNSA. CDR3 size: 15 residues. For the CDR3, the DNA is TGTGCCAGCAGCTTAAAGGGGGGTTCAAATCAGCCCCAGCATCTT. Translating it yields CASSLKGGSNQPQHL.